These 21 T cell receptor beta chains share one sample of origin, sequenced in a study of identical twins. One entry per CDR3 protein results from TCRdb running MiXCR on the 5' RACE reads. The table has about 330,000 distinct CDR3 sequences, around 12% seen once. The same sample was also used in a study of yellow fever vaccine responses in identical twins.

The sequenced sample was CD8+ T cells sorted from blood. The receptors originated from a woman younger than 30 in good health.

This clonotype was counted ten times or more. V is TRBV20-1 and J is TRBJ2-1; TRBD1 or TRBD2 may be the D gene (5 bases each). Germline CDR1 DFQATT, CDR2 SNEGSKA (reference sequence). The germline V and J ends were trimmed by 1 base and 9 bases, with 16 bases remaining between them. The CDR3 has 14 amino acids. DNA of the CDR3: TGCAGTGCTAGAGCAGGGACCAGGATCTTTGAGCAGTTCTTC. Its protein is CSARAGTRIFEQFF.

The J gene is TRBJ2-3, the V gene TRBV7-9; D ambiguous. This CDR3 has 11 amino acids. CDR1 is SEHNR and CDR2 is FQNEAQ in the germline V gene (reference sequence). The V and J ends lost 6 bases and 2 bases respectively, with 3 bases between them. The CDR3 loop reads CASRLTDTQYF. CDR3 sequence (DNA): TGTGCCAGCAGACTCACAGATACGCAGTATTTT.

This clonotype was counted ten times or more. The chain couples TRBV12-3 or TRBV12-4 to TRBJ2-1, with D possibly matching TRBD1 (6 bases). Trimming removed 5 bases at V and 4 bases at J, with 9 bases between. CDR3 length: 13 amino acids. In nucleotides, the CDR3 is TGTGCCAGCAGTACCACAGGGTACAATGAGCAGTTCTTC. Translation: CASSTTGYNEQFF.

This clonotype occurred a few times. V is TRBV7-9 and J is TRBJ1-1; D not resolved. The ends were cut back, 5 bases at V and 3 bases at J, with 10 bases in the middle. The CDR3 contains 13 residues. Germline V gene sequence: CDR1 SEHNR, CDR2 FQNEAQ (reference sequence). The CDR3 protein is CASSAPTDTEAFF. CDR3 sequence (DNA): TGTGCCAGCAGCGCCCCGACGGACACTGAAGCTTTCTTT.

Only a few counts were recorded for this clonotype. This chain links TRBV20-1 with TRBJ2-2; 10 nucleotides agree with TRBD2. V shed 6 bases, J shed 5 bases, and the junction held 9 bases outside the gene matches. The CDR3 contains 15 residues. Germline-derived CDR1 and CDR2 are DFQATT and SNEGSKA (reference sequence). CDR3 sequence: CSAPAGGVETGELFF. The DNA for the CDR3 is TGCAGTGCCCCAGCGGGAGGGGTTGAAACCGGGGAGCTGTTTTTT.

The table lists this clonotype with a few counts. The V call is TRBV10-1, the J call TRBJ1-1; D perhaps matches TRBD1 (6 bases). Trimming pared 3 bases from V and 4 bases from J, leaving 21 bases between. This CDR3 has 17 residues. Germline loops: CDR1 WNHNN, CDR2 SYGVQD (reference sequence). The CDR3 DNA sequence: TGCGCCAGCAGTGATAGGCAGGGGACCTTGGACTTCACTGAAGCTTTCTTT. It codes for CASSDRQGTLDFTEAFF.

In this sample, this clonotype turned up a few times. The V call is TRBV20-1, the J call TRBJ2-3; D may be TRBD2 (6 bases). V lost 5 bases, J lost 5 bases, and 17 bases lay in between. The CDR3 contains 14 residues. Germline CDR1 reads DFQATT; CDR2 reads SNEGSKA (reference sequence). CDR3 DNA: TGCAGTGCTGACCCGGGACTCATCGGAGATACGCAGTATTTT. It is translated as CSADPGLIGDTQYF.

This clonotype has a count of ten or more. The V call is TRBV27, the J call TRBJ1-2; D call uncertain. CDR1 and CDR2 (germline): MNHEY, SMNVEV (reference sequence). V was cut by 1 base and J by 0 bases, with 6 bases left in between. This CDR3 spans 14 amino acids. CDR3 sequence (DNA): TGTGCCAGCAGTTTATTGCCAGCTAACTATGGCTACACCTTC. Amino acid sequence: CASSLLPANYGYTF.

The chain combines TRBV12-3 or TRBV12-4 with TRBJ2-4; 7 bases fit TRBD1. CDR3 size: 12 residues. With V trimmed by 7 bases and J by 10 bases, 7 bases remained unmatched. For the CDR3, the DNA is TGTGCCAGCACATCGGACAGGAGTATTCAGTACTTC. Amino acid sequence: CASTSDRSIQYF.

CDR3 sequence (DNA): TGTGCCAGCACCCTGTGGACCGCCACCTACAATGAGCAGTTCTTC. Translating gives CASTLWTATYNEQFF. V usage is TRBV5-8 and J usage is TRBJ2-1; no firm D call. Germline V gene data show CDR1 as SGHTS and CDR2 as YDEGEE. With 6 bases removed from V and 2 bases from J, the gap between germline ends came to 15 bases. The CDR3 runs to 15 residues.

This clonotype has at least ten counts. This rearrangement joins TRBV3-1 to TRBJ2-7; 12 bases fit TRBD2. V was clipped by 6 bases and J by 3 bases; unmatched bases: 3. The germline V gene encodes CDR1 LGHDT and CDR2 YNNKEL (reference sequence). This CDR3 comprises 14 residues. The CDR3 nucleotides read TGTGCCAGCAGTCCGGGACTAGCGGGCTACGAGCAGTACTTC. It yields the protein CASSPGLAGYEQYF.

This clonotype appeared a few times. The chain employs TRBV20-1 and TRBJ1-1; tentatively, D is TRBD1 (5 bases). Germline CDR1 is DFQATT and CDR2 is SNEGSKA (reference sequence). Trimming pared 2 bases from V and 3 bases from J, leaving 13 bases between. The CDR3 loop spans 14 amino acids. CDR3 coding DNA: TGCAGTGCTAGACCCTTCACAGGAGACACTGAAGCTTTCTTT. This gives the protein CSARPFTGDTEAFF.

The rearrangement links TRBV9 to TRBJ2-5; TRBD2 aligns across 7 bases. The junction had 5 bases not matched to a gene; V was cut back by 4 bases and J by 2 bases. Germline values: CDR1 SGDLS, CDR2 YYNGEE. The CDR3 is made up of 14 amino acids. The chain's CDR3 is CASSTLAPQETQYF. The CDR3 coding sequence is TGTGCCAGCAGCACACTAGCGCCTCAAGAGACCCAGTACTTC.

This clonotype was recorded a few times. The chain has TRBV15 and TRBJ2-7; 7 nucleotides agree with TRBD2. V gave up 9 bases and J gave up 0 bases; unmatched junction bases: 5. This CDR3 is 13 amino acids long. Germline CDR1 LNHNV, CDR2 YYDKDF (reference sequence). The CDR3 region has the DNA TGTGCCACTGCCCTAGCGGTCTCCTACGAGCAGTACTTC. Its protein product is CATALAVSYEQYF.

This clonotype was counted a few times. V and J are TRBV19 and TRBJ2-2; a weak D match, TRBD2 (7 bases). V shed 5 bases and J shed 7 bases, with 14 bases lying between them. The germline gives CDR1 LNHDA, CDR2 SQIVND (reference sequence). This CDR3 has 14 residues. Written as DNA, the CDR3 is TGTGCCAGTAGTGCGGCGGGGGCCGGCGGGGAGCTGTTTTTT. Translated: CASSAAGAGGELFF.

The chain combines TRBV3-1 with TRBJ1-2, with TRBD1 identical over 10 bases. Germline trimming cut 6 bases from V and 4 bases from J; bases unmatched to any gene: 5. Germline-derived CDR1 and CDR2 are LGHDT and YNNKEL (reference sequence). This CDR3 has 14 amino acids. The CDR3 nucleotides are TGTGCCAGCAGGGGGGACAGGGGCGGCTATGGCTACACCTTC. Amino acid sequence: CASRGDRGGYGYTF.

This clonotype was counted only a few times. The V gene is TRBV27, the J gene TRBJ2-1, with D perhaps assigned TRBD1 or TRBD2 (5 bases each). CDR1 MNHEY and CDR2 SMNVEV come from the germline V gene (reference sequence). V shed 7 bases and J shed 6 bases, with 13 bases lying between them. This CDR3 is 13 amino acids long. The CDR3 nucleotides are TGTGCCAGCACCGAGGAGAGGGGCAATGAGCAGTTCTTC. Its translation is CASTEERGNEQFF.

This clonotype has only a few counts. V is TRBV3-1 and J is TRBJ2-3; tentative D call: TRBD2 (6 bases). CDR1 and CDR2 (germline): LGHDT, YNNKEL (reference sequence). The CDR3 contains 20 residues. The V end lost 1 base, the J end lost 0 bases, and 23 bases lay between the germline ends. CDR3 DNA: TGTGCCAGCAGCCAAGTAAACGGCGGGAACGATCTCCCTAGCACAGATACGCAGTATTTT. It codes for CASSQVNGGNDLPSTDTQYF.

This clonotype was seen many times. The chain couples TRBV4-1 to TRBJ2-3; D is undetermined. The CDR3 is made up of 14 amino acids. Germline loops: CDR1 MGHRA, CDR2 YSYEKL. Trimming shortened V by 1 base and J by 4 bases, and 9 bases separated the two germline ends. The CDR3 DNA follows: TGCGCCAGCAGCCAAGTTGGAACCGCAGATACGCAGTATTTT. Protein product: CASSQVGTADTQYF.

This chain connects TRBV7-9 to TRBJ2-1, with TRBD2 identical over 7 bases. The CDR3 covers 17 residues. Germline assignment: CDR1 SEHNR and CDR2 FQNEAQ (reference sequence). Germline trimming cut 3 bases from V and 8 bases from J; bases unmatched to any gene: 16. CDR3 DNA sequence: TGTGCCAGCAGCTTCCCGACCAGACCGGGAGGTCTAGATGAGCAGTTCTTC. This sequence encodes CASSFPTRPGGLDEQFF.

This rearrangement joins TRBV3-1 to TRBJ2-1; 8 positions agree with TRBD2. Germline CDR1 is LGHDT and CDR2 is YNNKEL (reference sequence). CDR3 length: 17 residues. V was pared by 2 bases and J by 3 bases, with 9 bases of the junction left unmatched. The CDR3: CASSQYALAESYNEQFF. The DNA for the CDR3 is TGTGCCAGCAGCCAATATGCACTAGCGGAAAGCTACAATGAGCAGTTCTTC.